The 20 T cell receptor beta chains below all came from one sample that was sequenced in a study of T cells in women clearing cervical HPV infection. Sequencing was performed with immunoSEQ multiplex PCR; in TCRdb, only in-frame clones are kept and a portion is missing. This sample's table reports some 33,000 clones. Sequenced material: blood buffy coat. Receptors originate from a woman between 18 and 75 years old with a cervical HPV16 infection that either progressed to CIN3+ or cleared (not recorded which).

Note on this clone: The CDR3 end lies 3 residues beyond the end of the read and is filled in from the germline J gene. The rearrangement uses TRBV5-1 and TRBJ1-5; D may be TRBD1 (6 bases). The CDR3 extends over 15 amino acids. V was clipped by 3 bases and J by 4 bases, with 14 bases between them. Germline V lookup: CDR1 SGHRS, CDR2 YFSETQ. The chain's CDR3 is CASSSTGGTNQPQHF. The sequenced part of the CDR3 DNA is TGCGCCAGCAGCTCGACAGGAGGCACAAATCAGCCC. The variable domain in full, with the rest retrieved from reference TRBV5-1 and TRBJ1-5, is KAGVTQTPRYLIKTRGQQVTLSCSPISGHRSVSWYQQTPGQGLQFLFEYFSETQRNKGNFPGRFSGRQFSNSRSEMNVSTLELGDSALYLCASSSTGGTNQPQHFGDGTRLSIL.

With respect to this clone: The observed sequence ends 3 residues before the CDR3 terminus, with the missing tail filled in from the germline J gene. This rearrangement joins TRBV7-9 to TRBJ1-2, with D uncertain. This CDR3 has 12 residues. CDR1 is SEHNR and CDR2 is FQNEAQ in the germline V gene (reference sequence). The CDR3 protein is CASSPLLEGYTF. CDR3 bases read: TGTGCCAGCAGCCCACTATTGGAGGGC.

About this clone: From the germline J gene comes the end of the CDR3, since the read stops 3 residues before it. V gene TRBV2 combines with J gene TRBJ1-1; TRBD1 might be the D (6 bases). In germline, CDR1 is SNHLY, CDR2 FYNNEI. The CDR3 length is 17 residues. V was pared by 7 bases and J by 1 base, with 22 bases between. The CDR3 is CASKRQVESYRNTEAFF. Partial CDR3 DNA: TGTGCCAGCAAGAGACAGGTAGAAAGTTACCGGAACACTGAA.

A word on this clone: Sequencing ends 3 residues short of the CDR3 end; the germline J gene provides the rest. V gene TRBV6-2 or TRBV6-3 combines with J gene TRBJ2-3; a weak D match, TRBD2 (6 bases). The length of the CDR3 is 11 residues. Per the germline V gene, CDR1 is MNHEY and CDR2 is SVGEGT. V was trimmed by 8 bases and J by 8 bases, leaving 11 bases between them. The CDR3 spells CASGNGGTQYF. Incomplete CDR3 DNA: TGTGCCAGCGGAAACGGGGGTACG.

About this clone itself: The read ends 3 residues early relative to the CDR3; the germline J gene fills the gap. V is TRBV10-3 and J is TRBJ1-3, with D perhaps matching TRBD1 (6 bases). Trimming cost V 6 bases and J 5 bases, with 8 bases left between them. Germline values: CDR1 ENHRY, CDR2 SYGVKD. This CDR3 has 12 residues. The CDR3 sequence is CAISDRRNTIYF. The part of the CDR3 DNA that was read is TGTGCCATCAGCGACAGGAGAAACACC.

About this clone: The missing CDR3 end, 3 residues past where the read stops, is filled in from the germline J gene. V gene TRBV27 combines with J gene TRBJ2-3, with 8 positions matching TRBD2. Trimming cost V 2 bases and J 3 bases; bases outside gene matches: 4. Germline CDR1 and CDR2: MNHEY and SMNVEV (reference sequence). The length of the CDR3 is 15 residues. Incomplete CDR3 DNA: TGTGCCAGCAGTTTAACGCGGGAGGTTACAGATACG. Encoded protein: CASSLTREVTDT. In full, the CDR3 is CASSLTREVTDTQYF.

The CDR3 bases that were read are TGCAGCGCTAGGCCGGGGATTGAA. This codes for CSARPGIE. The whole CDR3 sequence reads CSARPGIEAFF. V is TRBV29-1 and J is TRBJ1-1, with D uncertain. From the germline J gene comes the end of the CDR3, since the read stops 3 residues before it. The CDR3 runs 11 residues. Germline lookup yields CDR1 SQVTM and CDR2 ANQGSEA. Trimming cost V 7 bases and J 7 bases, with 13 bases left between them.

With respect to this clone: An end of the junction does not agree with germline; a read error may underlie this. With the read ending 3 residues before the CDR3 end, the germline J gene is used to fill in that end. The rearrangement uses TRBV30 and TRBJ2-3; 8 nucleotides match TRBD2. Germline V gene data show CDR1 as GTSNPN and CDR2 as SVGIG (reference sequence). The CDR3 runs to 14 residues. CDR3 protein: CAWSVGTRTETQYF. The covered CDR3 bases are TGTGCCTGGAGTGTCGGGACTAGAACAGAGACG.

With regard to this clone: The read stops 3 residues short of the end of the CDR3; the missing end is completed from the germline J gene. This chain links TRBV20-1 with TRBJ2-1; 8 bases match TRBD2. The V gene end was trimmed by 0 bases and the J gene end by 4 bases; junction bases not matched to a gene: 8. CDR1 and CDR2 from the germline V gene are DFQATT and SNEGSKA (reference sequence). The CDR3 has 16 amino acids. The part of the CDR3 DNA that was read is TGCAGTGCTAGAGATTTTCAGCGGGGGCAGTACAATGAG. Translation gives CSARDFQRGQYNE. The full CDR3 is CSARDFQRGQYNEQFF.

As to this clone: The DNA ends 3 residues before the CDR3 does, and the rest of the CDR3 is filled in from the germline J gene. The chain employs TRBV6-2 or TRBV6-3 and TRBJ2-4, with TRBD2 as a possible D gene (7 bases). Germline assignment: CDR1 MNHEY and CDR2 SVGEGT. The CDR3 sequence is 17 residues long. CDR3 amino acids: CASSYLAGAGLTYGQYF. CDR3 DNA, as far as it was read: TGTGCCAGCAGTTACCTCGCGGGGGCAGGGCTGACCTATGGT.

A remark on this clone: The read ends 3 residues shy of where the CDR3 ends; the end is completed using the germline J gene. V is TRBV7-4 and J is TRBJ1-2; a possible D gene is TRBD1 (5 bases). CDR1 is SGHVT, CDR2 SQSDAQ, per germline. This CDR3 comprises 14 residues. The sequenced part of the CDR3 DNA is TGTGCCAGCAGCTTAGTGGCAGGGAGCAATGAC. It yields the protein CASSLVAGSND. The whole CDR3 protein reads CASSLVAGSNDYTF.

Note on this clone: The read terminates 3 residues before the CDR3 end, so the remaining end is supplied by the germline J gene. The J gene is TRBJ1-4, the V gene TRBV30; perhaps TRBD1 as D (5 bases). From germline, CDR1 is GTSNPN and CDR2 SVGIG (reference sequence). The CDR3 is 18 amino acids. This CDR3 is CAWSVRRGEVPGANVLFF. CDR3 DNA, as far as it was read: TGTGCCTGGAGTGTACGCCGAGGGGAAGTGCCTGGGGCCAACGTA.

The covered CDR3 bases are TGCGCCAGCAGTGAGGGGGGACAGGGAAATCAGCCC. Translating gives CASSEGGQGNQP. The CDR3 in full is CASSEGGQGNQPQHF. The J gene is TRBJ1-5, the V gene TRBV10-2; 9 positions match TRBD1. From the germline J gene comes the end of the CDR3, since the read stops 3 residues before it. CDR1 and CDR2 from the germline V gene are WSHSY and SAAADI. Unmatched junction bases numbered 3, after V lost 2 bases and J lost 4 bases. The CDR3 has 15 residues.

Details on this clone: The read halts 3 residues ahead of the CDR3 end, with the missing end drawn from the germline J gene. The chain couples TRBV20-1 to TRBJ2-7, with D hard to call. This CDR3 is built from 12 residues. CDR1 and CDR2 from the germline V gene are DFQATT and SNEGSKA (reference sequence). V was pared by 3 bases and J by 3 bases, with 9 bases between. This CDR3 is CSASGLGYEQYF. The CDR3 bases that were read are TGCAGTGCTAGCGGGTTAGGCTACGAG.

On this clone itself: The CDR3 end is not reached by the read, which stops 3 residues before it; the germline J gene fills it in. The rearrangement joins TRBV14 to TRBJ2-3; possibly TRBD2 for D (7 bases). The length of the CDR3 is 13 residues. The V gene's germline CDR1 is SGHDN and CDR2 FVKESK. The CDR3 protein is CASSQGTGRAQYF. The DNA read from the CDR3 is TGTGCCAGCAGCCAAGGTACAGGGAGGGCG.

Concerning this clone: From the germline J gene comes the end of the CDR3, since the read stops 3 residues before it. The chain carries TRBV7-2 and TRBJ1-2, with D unclear. There are 12 residues in the CDR3. Per germline, CDR1 SGHTA and CDR2 FQGNSA. Here the CDR3 reads CASSLGGYDYTF. The sequenced CDR3 bases are TGTGCCAGCAGCCTCGGTGGTTACGAC.

Notes on this clone: The read ends 3 residues shy of where the CDR3 ends; the end is completed using the germline J gene. The J gene is TRBJ2-6, the V gene TRBV7-8, with D possibly being TRBD1 (5 bases). Trimming removed 0 bases from V and 0 bases from J, with 9 bases in between. This CDR3 is 17 amino acids long. Germline V gene data show CDR1 as SGHVS and CDR2 as FQNEAQ. The CDR3 loop reads CASSLAHTGSGANVLTF. The part of the CDR3 DNA that was read is TGTGCCAGCAGCTTAGCGCATACAGGCTCTGGGGCCAACGTC.

The CDR3 bases that were read are TGTGCCAGCAGTGAAGTTAGCGGGGGGTTTAGGGAGGCG. Encoded protein: CASSEVSGGFREA. The full CDR3 is CASSEVSGGFREAQYF. The chain links TRBV2 to TRBJ2-3; 10 bases agree with TRBD2. The read comes to an end 3 residues before the CDR3 does, leaving the germline J gene to fill in the end. CDR3 length equals 16 residues. CDR1 is SNHLY and CDR2 is FYNNEI in the germline V gene.

With respect to this clone: The CDR3 extends 3 residues past the end of the read, so its final part is completed from the germline J gene. The chain is built from TRBV7-2 and TRBJ2-7, with D maybe TRBD1 (5 bases). The CDR3 loop spans 15 amino acids. Trimming shortened V by 1 base and J by 5 bases, and 15 bases separated the two germline ends. The V gene's germline CDR1 is SGHTA and CDR2 FQGNSA. CDR3: CASSLGAGSPNEQYF. The CDR3 bases that were read are TGTGCCAGCAGCTTAGGAGCAGGGTCCCCCAACGAG.

With regard to this clone: The CDR3 is cut off 3 residues early in the read; its end comes from the germline J gene. The chain recombines TRBV20-1 with TRBJ2-5; TRBD1 aligns across 7 bases. Unmatched junction bases numbered 8, after V lost 3 bases and J lost 1 base. CDR1 is DFQATT and CDR2 is SNEGSKA in the germline V gene (reference sequence). The CDR3 consists of 15 residues. CDR3 loop: CSASRDSFTQETQYF. The covered CDR3 bases are TGCAGTGCTAGCCGGGACAGTTTCACCCAAGAGACC.